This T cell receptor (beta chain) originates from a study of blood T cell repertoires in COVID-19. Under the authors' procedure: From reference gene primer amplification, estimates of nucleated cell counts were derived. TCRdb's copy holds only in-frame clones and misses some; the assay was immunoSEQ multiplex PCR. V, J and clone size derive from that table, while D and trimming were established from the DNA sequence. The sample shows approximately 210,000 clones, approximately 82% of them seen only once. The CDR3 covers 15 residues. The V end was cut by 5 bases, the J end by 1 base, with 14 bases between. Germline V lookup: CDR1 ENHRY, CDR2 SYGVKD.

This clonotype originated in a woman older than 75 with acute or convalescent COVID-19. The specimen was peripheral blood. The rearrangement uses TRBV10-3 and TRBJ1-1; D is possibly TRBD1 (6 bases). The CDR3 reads CAISNSRQANTEAFF. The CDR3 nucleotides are TGTGCCATCAGTAACTCTAGACAGGCGAACACTGAAGCTTTCTTT.